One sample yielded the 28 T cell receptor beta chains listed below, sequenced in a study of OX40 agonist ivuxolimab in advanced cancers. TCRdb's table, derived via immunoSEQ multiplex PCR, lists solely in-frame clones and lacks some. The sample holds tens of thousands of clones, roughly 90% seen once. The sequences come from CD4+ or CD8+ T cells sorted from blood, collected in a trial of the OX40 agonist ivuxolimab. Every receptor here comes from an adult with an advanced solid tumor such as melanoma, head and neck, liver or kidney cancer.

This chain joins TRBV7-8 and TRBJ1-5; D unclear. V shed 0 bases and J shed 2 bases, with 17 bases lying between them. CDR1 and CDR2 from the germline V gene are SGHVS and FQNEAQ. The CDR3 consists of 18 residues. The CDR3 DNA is TGTGCCAGCAGCTTAGCAGGAAGAGGGAAAGGCGGCAATCAGCCCCAGCATTTT. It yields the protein CASSLAGRGKGGNQPQHF.

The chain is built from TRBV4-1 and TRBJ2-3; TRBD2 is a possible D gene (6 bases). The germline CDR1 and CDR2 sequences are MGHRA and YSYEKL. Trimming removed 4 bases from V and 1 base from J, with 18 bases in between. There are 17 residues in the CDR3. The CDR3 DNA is TGCGCCAGCAGCCCCCGAGGGGAAGCGGGCGGCACAGATACGCAGTATTTT. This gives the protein CASSPRGEAGGTDTQYF.

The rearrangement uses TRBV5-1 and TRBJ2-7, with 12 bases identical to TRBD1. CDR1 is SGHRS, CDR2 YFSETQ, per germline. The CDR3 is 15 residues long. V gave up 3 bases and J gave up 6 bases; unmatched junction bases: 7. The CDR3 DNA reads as TGCGCCAGCAGCTCTACCGGGACAGGGGGCTCCGAGCAGTACTTC. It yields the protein CASSSTGTGGSEQYF.

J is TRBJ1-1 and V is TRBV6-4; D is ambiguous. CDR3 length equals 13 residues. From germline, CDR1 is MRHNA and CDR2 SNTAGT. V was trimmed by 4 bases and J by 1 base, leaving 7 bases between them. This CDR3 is CASSGEENTEAFF. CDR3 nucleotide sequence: TGTGCCAGCAGTGGAGAGGAGAACACTGAAGCTTTCTTT.

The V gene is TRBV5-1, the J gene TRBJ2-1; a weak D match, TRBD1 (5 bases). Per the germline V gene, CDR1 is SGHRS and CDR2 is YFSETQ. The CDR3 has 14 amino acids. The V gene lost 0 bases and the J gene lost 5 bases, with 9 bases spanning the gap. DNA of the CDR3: TGCGCCAGCAGCTTGGGACAGCCAAACAATGAGCAGTTCTTC. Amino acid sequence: CASSLGQPNNEQFF.

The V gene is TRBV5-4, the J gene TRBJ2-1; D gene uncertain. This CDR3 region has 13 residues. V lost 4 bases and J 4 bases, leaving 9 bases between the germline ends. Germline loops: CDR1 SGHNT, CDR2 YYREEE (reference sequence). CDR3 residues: CASSPLFYNEQFF. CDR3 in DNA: TGTGCCAGCAGCCCCTTATTTTACAATGAGCAGTTCTTC.

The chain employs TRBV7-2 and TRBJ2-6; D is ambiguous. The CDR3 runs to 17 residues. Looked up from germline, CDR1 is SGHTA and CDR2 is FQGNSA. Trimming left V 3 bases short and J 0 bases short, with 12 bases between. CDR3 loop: CASSFVTGHSGANVLTF. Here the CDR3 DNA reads TGTGCCAGCAGCTTCGTCACGGGTCACTCTGGGGCCAACGTCCTGACTTTC.

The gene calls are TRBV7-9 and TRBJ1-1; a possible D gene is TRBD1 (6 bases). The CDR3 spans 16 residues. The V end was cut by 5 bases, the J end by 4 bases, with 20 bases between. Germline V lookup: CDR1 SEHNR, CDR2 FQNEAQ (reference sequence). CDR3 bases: TGTGCCAGCAGCCATCTCGGGGGCAACCCTCCCACTGAAGCTTTCTTT. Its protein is CASSHLGGNPPTEAFF.

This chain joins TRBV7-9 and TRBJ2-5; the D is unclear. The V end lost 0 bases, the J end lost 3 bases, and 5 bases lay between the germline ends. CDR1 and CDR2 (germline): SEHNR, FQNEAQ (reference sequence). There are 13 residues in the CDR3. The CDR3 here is CASSLAAEETQYF. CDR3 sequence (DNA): TGTGCCAGCAGCTTAGCGGCAGAAGAGACCCAGTACTTC. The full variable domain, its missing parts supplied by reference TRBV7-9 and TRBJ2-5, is DTGVSQNPRHKITKRGQNVTFRCDPISEHNRLYWYRQTLGQGPEFLTYFQNEAQLEKSRLLSDRFSAERPKGSFSTLEIQRTEQGDSAMYLCASSLAAEETQYFGPGTRLLVL.

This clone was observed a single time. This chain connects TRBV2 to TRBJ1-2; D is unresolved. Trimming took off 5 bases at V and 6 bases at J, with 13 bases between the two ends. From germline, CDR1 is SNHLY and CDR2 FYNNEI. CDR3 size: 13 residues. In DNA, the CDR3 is TGTGCCAGCAGTACGAAACTTCTCAATGGCTACACCTTC. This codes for CASSTKLLNGYTF. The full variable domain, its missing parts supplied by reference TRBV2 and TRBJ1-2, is EPEVTQTPSHQVTQMGQEVILRCVPISNHLYFYWYRQILGQKVEFLVSFYNNEISEKSEIFDDQFSVERPDGSNFTLKIRSTKLEDSAMYFCASSTKLLNGYTFGSGTRLTVV.

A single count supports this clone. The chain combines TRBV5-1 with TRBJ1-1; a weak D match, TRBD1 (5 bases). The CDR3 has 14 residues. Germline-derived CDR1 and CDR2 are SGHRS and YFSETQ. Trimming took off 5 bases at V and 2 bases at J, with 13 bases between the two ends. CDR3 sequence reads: CASREQAVNTEAFF. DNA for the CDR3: TGCGCCAGCAGGGAACAGGCCGTTAACACTGAAGCTTTCTTT.

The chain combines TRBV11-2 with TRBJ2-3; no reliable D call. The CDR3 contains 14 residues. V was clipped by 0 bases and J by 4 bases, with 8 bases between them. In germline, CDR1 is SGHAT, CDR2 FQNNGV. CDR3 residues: CASSLDRQPDTQYF. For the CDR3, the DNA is TGTGCCAGCAGCTTAGATCGGCAGCCAGATACGCAGTATTTT.

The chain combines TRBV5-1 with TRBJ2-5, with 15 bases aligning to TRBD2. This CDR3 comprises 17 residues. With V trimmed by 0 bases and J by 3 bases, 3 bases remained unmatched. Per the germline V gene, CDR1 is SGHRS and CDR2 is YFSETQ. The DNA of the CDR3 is TGCGCCAGCAGCTTGGGTTGGACTAGCGGGAGGGAAGAGACCCAGTACTTC. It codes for CASSLGWTSGREETQYF.

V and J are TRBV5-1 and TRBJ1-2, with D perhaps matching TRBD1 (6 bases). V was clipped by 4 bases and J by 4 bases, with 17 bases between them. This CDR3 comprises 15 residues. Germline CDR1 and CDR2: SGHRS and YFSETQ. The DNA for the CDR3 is TGCGCCAGCAGCATAGGTAACAGGGAAAGCTATGGCTACACCTTC. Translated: CASSIGNRESYGYTF. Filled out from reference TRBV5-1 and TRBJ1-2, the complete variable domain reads KAGVTQTPRYLIKTRGQQVTLSCSPISGHRSVSWYQQTPGQGLQFLFEYFSETQRNKGNFPGRFSGRQFSNSRSEMNVSTLELGDSALYLCASSIGNRESYGYTFGSGTRLTVV.

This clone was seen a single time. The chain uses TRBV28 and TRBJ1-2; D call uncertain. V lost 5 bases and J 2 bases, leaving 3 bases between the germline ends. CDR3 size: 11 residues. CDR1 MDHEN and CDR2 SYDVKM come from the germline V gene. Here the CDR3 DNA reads TGTGCCAGCAGTATAAACTATGGCTACACCTTC. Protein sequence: CASSINYGYTF.

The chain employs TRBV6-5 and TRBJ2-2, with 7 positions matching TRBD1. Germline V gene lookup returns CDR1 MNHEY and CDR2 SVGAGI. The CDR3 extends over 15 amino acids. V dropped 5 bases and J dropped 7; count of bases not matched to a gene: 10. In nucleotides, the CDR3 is TGTGCCAGCAGTCATCGACAGGGTCAGGGCGGGGAGCTGTTTTTT. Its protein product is CASSHRQGQGGELFF.

The CDR3 region is CASSVLRGYVLEAFF. Here the CDR3 DNA reads TGTGCCAGCAGTGTTTTAAGGGGCTATGTACTTGAAGCTTTCTTT. The genes are TRBV6-6 and TRBJ1-1; a possible D gene is TRBD1 (5 bases). CDR3 length: 15 amino acids. The ends were cut back, 5 bases at V and 7 bases at J, with 20 bases in the middle. Germline V gene sequence: CDR1 MNHNY, CDR2 SVGAGI (reference sequence).

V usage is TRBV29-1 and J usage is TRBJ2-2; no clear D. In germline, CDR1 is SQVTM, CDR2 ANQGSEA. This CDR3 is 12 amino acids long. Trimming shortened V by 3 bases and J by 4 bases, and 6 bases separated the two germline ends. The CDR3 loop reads CSVDSVTGELFF. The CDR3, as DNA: TGCAGCGTTGACTCGGTCACCGGGGAGCTGTTTTTT.

CDR3 sequence (DNA): TGTGCCAGCAGCTACGGACTAGCGGGAGCAAATGAGCAGTTCTTC. Translating it yields CASSYGLAGANEQFF. J is TRBJ2-1 and V is TRBV13; 13 bases align to TRBD2. V shed 4 bases, J shed 7 bases, and the junction held 4 bases outside the gene matches. The CDR3 runs to 15 residues. The germline gives CDR1 PRHDT, CDR2 FYEKMQ (reference sequence).

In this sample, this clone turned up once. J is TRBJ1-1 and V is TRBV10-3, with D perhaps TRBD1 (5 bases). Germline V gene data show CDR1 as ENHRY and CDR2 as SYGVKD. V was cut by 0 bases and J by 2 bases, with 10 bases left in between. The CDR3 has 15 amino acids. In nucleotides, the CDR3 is TGTGCCATCAGTGAGTCAAGGGGATGTAACACTGAAGCTTTCTTT. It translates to CAISESRGCNTEAFF.

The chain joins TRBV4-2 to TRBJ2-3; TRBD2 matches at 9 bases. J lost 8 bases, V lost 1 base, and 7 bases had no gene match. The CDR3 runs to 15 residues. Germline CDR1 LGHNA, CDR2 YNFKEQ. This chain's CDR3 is CASSQGGTSPSTQYF. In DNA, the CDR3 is TGTGCCAGCAGCCAAGGCGGGACTAGCCCCAGTACGCAGTATTTT.

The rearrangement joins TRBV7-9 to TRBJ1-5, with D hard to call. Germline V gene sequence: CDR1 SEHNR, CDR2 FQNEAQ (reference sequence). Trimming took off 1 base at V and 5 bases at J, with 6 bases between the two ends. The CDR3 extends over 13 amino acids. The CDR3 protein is CASSLVGDQPQHF. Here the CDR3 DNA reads TGTGCCAGCAGCTTAGTTGGGGATCAGCCCCAGCATTTT. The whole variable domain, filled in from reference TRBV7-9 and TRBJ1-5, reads DTGVSQNPRHKITKRGQNVTFRCDPISEHNRLYWYRQTLGQGPEFLTYFQNEAQLEKSRLLSDRFSAERPKGSFSTLEIQRTEQGDSAMYLCASSLVGDQPQHFGDGTRLSIL.

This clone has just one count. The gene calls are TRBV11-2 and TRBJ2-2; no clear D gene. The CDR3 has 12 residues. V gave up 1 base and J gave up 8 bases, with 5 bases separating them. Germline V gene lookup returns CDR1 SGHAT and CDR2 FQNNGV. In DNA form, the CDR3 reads TGTGCCAGCAGCTTAGGAGTAGGGGAGCTGTTTTTT. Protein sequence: CASSLGVGELFF.

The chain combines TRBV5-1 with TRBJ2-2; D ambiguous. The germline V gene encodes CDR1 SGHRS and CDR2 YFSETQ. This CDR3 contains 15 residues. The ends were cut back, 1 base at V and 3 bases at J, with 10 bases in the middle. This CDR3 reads CASSLSSSYTGELFF. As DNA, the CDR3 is TGCGCCAGCAGCTTGAGTTCCAGCTACACCGGGGAGCTGTTTTTT.

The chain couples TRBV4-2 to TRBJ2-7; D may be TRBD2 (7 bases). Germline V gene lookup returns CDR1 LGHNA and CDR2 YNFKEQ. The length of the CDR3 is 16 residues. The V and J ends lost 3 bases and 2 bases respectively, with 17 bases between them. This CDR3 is CASSHGSKGGAYEQYF. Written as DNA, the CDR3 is TGTGCCAGCAGCCATGGGTCGAAGGGGGGGGCCTACGAGCAGTACTTC.

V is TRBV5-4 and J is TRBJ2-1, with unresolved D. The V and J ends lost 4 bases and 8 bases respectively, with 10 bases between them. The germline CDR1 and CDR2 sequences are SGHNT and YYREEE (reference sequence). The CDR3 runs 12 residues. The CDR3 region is CASSLPRDEQFF. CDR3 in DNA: TGTGCCAGCAGCCTCCCCCGGGATGAGCAGTTCTTC. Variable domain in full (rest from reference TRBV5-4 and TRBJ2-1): ETGVTQSPTHLIKTRGQQVTLRCSSQSGHNTVSWYQQALGQGPQFIFQYYREEENGRGNFPPRFSGLQFPNYSSELNVNALELDDSALYLCASSLPRDEQFFGPGTRLTVL.

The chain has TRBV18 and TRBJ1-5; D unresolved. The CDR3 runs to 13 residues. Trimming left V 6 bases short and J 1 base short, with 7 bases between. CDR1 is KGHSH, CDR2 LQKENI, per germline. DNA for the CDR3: TGTGCCAGCTCCCGGGGAAGCAATCAGCCCCAGCATTTT. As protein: CASSRGSNQPQHF.

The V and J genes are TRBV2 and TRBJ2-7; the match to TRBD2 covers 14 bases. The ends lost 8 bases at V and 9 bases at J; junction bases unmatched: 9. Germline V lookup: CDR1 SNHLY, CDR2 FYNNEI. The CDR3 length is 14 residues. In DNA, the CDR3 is TGTGCCAGCGGCTACGGGACTAGCGGGAGCGGGCAGTACTTC. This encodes CASGYGTSGSGQYF.